This TCR beta chain is drawn from a study of cytomegalovirus exposure and HLA in healthy donors. Study results and caveats: Productive rates of about 90% or about 30% were seen for most TCR beta V segments in an earlier analysis. Several of the most significant clusters appeared linked to common viral pathogens, based on a later analysis. Owing to their indistinguishability, certain V segments, notably TRBV6-2 and TRBV6-3, were excluded. Sequencing likely generated an artifact that appeared as a cluster of highly shared sequence variants.

The CDR3 has 16 amino acids. Germline V gene sequence: CDR1 SGHRS, CDR2 YFSETQ. The germline V and J ends were trimmed by 0 bases and 0 bases, with 10 bases remaining between them. With 60 Vbeta and 13 Jbeta primers, the PCR was carried out. TCRdb's table, derived via immunoSEQ multiplex PCR, lists solely in-frame clones and lacks some. Of about 170,000 clones in the sample, about four fifths were seen once. Comment on this clone: Its specificity is unknown.

The sample comprised PBMCs. The rearrangement uses TRBV5-1 and TRBJ1-3, with a possible D match to TRBD1 (5 bases). This TCR was recovered from a woman younger than 30 in good health and CMV-seronegative. CDR3 amino acids: CASSLEGLDSGNTIYF. DNA of the CDR3: TGCGCCAGCAGCTTGGAGGGACTCGACTCTGGAAACACCATATATTTT.